This T cell receptor (beta chain) was obtained from a study of Ad26.COV2.S vaccination and SARS-CoV-2 variants. Study-level points and caveats: Whether participants received vaccine or placebo, their non-spike TCR breadth was similar. Substantial breadth in spike-specific CD8+ and CD4+ T cell responses was reportedly seen after vaccination. People given the vaccine had a wider spike-specific TCR breadth than placebo recipients did.

This sample's treatment: 19 received Ad26.COV2.S at low or high dose, single or two shots; five or six received placebo; per-sample allocation not given. Samples came from day 63 after the first vaccine or placebo injection. V lost 4 bases, J lost 0 bases, and 8 bases lay in between. Germline lookup yields CDR1 SGHAT and CDR2 FQNNGV. The CDR3 has 14 amino acids. Sequencing used immunoSEQ multiplex PCR; TCRdb keeps in-frame clones, though not all of them. The data show about 350,000 clones, with 85% to 90% seen just once and about 4.6% held by the top ten. As for this clone: The target antigen is unknown.

Sequences were derived from peripheral blood, sampled in a trial of Ad26.COV2.S vaccine versus placebo. The TCR was taken from a person aged 18-60 years who received the Ad26.COV2.S COVID-19 vaccine or a placebo. The chain employs TRBV11-2 and TRBJ2-3; D ambiguous. The CDR3 reads CASSSLPSTDTQYF. The CDR3 DNA reads as TGTGCCAGCAGCTCGTTGCCTAGCACAGATACGCAGTATTTT. Looking up the rest from reference TRBV11-2 and TRBJ2-3 gives the full variable domain: EAGVAQSPRYKIIEKRQSVAFWCNPISGHATLYWYQQILGQGPKLLIQFQNNGVVDDSQLPKDRFSAERLKGVDSTLKIQPAKLEDSAVYLCASSSLPSTDTQYFGPGTRLTVL.